Listed below are T cell receptor beta chains from one sample, sequenced in a study of technical replicates of blood from several donors. The method was immunoSEQ multiplex PCR; TCRdb's version includes in-frame clones alone and lacks a portion of them. The sample records more than 75,000 clones, nearly 96% being singletons. Sequencing was done on a sample of T cells isolated from PBMCs. Source of these receptors: a human donor in good health. CDR3s include the opening cysteine and the closing phenylalanine or tryptophan. D genes are given only for firm matches. Clone size is given for some rows only: seen once, a few or many times, or a class if the clone is expanded.

V gene	J gene	D gene	clone size	CDR3 DNA	CDR3 protein
TRBV28	TRBJ1-1	TRBD1	.	TGTGCCAGCAGTTACAATACAGGGGGCACTGAAGCTTTCTTT	CASSYNTGGTEAFF
TRBV5-1	TRBJ1-1	.	.	TGCGCCAGCAGGGAGGGGCCGATTTCCGAAGCTTTCTTT	CASREGPISEAFF
TRBV19	TRBJ2-2	.	.	TGTGCCAGTAGTATAGATCCGGGACTTGAAACCGGGGAGCTGTTTTTT	CASSIDPGLETGELFF
TRBV11-2	TRBJ2-5	TRBD2	once	TGTGCCAGCAGCCTCAGGACTAGCGGGAGTAGAGAGACCCAGTACTTC	CASSLRTSGSRETQYF
TRBV23-1	TRBJ2-1	TRBD1	.	TGCGCCAGCAGTCAATCGACAGGGGAGTGGAACAATGAGCAGTTCTTC	CASSQSTGEWNNEQFF
TRBV4-2	TRBJ2-2	.	.	TGTGCCAGCAGCCAAGATTTCCTAGCTGAACGATACACCGGGGAGCTGTTTTTT	CASSQDFLAERYTGELFF
TRBV30	TRBJ2-1	.	.	TGTGCCTGGAGCTGGACAGAAAATGAGCAGTTCTTC	CAWSWTENEQFF
TRBV15	TRBJ2-7	.	.	TGTGCCACCAGCAGAGATGGGGCTAGCTCCTACGAGCAGTACTTC	CATSRDGASSYEQYF
TRBV6-1	TRBJ2-7	TRBD1	.	TGTGCCAGCAGTGCAGCTCATGGGACAGGGGGTTCCTACGAGCAGTACTTC	CASSAAHGTGGSYEQYF
TRBV4-1	TRBJ1-4	.	.	TGCGCCAGCAGCCGGGGCGAAAAACTGTTTTTT	CASSRGEKLFF
TRBV30	TRBJ2-7	TRBD2	.	TGTGCCTGGAGTGTGGGACTAGCGGGCTACGAGCAGTACTTC	CAWSVGLAGYEQYF
TRBV7-9	TRBJ2-7	.	once	TGTGCCAGCAGCTTTCAGAACTACGAGCAGTACTTC	CASSFQNYEQYF
TRBV27	TRBJ2-2	.	.	TGTGCCAGCAGTTCTCGCTACCGGGAGCTGTTTTTT	CASSSRYRELFF
TRBV5-1	TRBJ1-4	.	.	TGCGCCAGCAGCCCGGGAACTAATGAAAAACTGTTTTTT	CASSPGTNEKLFF
TRBV19	TRBJ1-1	.	.	TGTGCCAGTAGTATAGCCGACACTGAAGCTTTCTTT	CASSIADTEAFF
TRBV19	TRBJ2-5	.	.	TGTGCCAGTAGGGGGGCAGCGGGGTACCAAGAGACCCAGTACTTC	CASRGAAGYQETQYF
TRBV4-3	TRBJ2-3	.	.	TGCGCCAGCAGCCAAGAGAGGGAAATAGATACGCAGTATTTT	CASSQEREIDTQYF
TRBV5-4	TRBJ2-7	TRBD2	once	TGTGCCAGCAGCTTGGGACTAGCGGGAGTCGGCGAGGAGTACTTC	CASSLGLAGVGEEYF
TRBV11-3	TRBJ1-2	TRBD1	once	TGTGCCAGCAGCTTTTTGGGGCAGGGGGCTAATGGCTACACCTTC	CASSFLGQGANGYTF
TRBV7-2	TRBJ1-5	TRBD1	.	TGTGCCAGCAGCCTAAGCGGGACAGGGGGTCAGCCCCAGCATTTT	CASSLSGTGGQPQHF
TRBV18	TRBJ2-7	TRBD2	.	TGTGCCAGCTCACCGGGACTAGCGGGAGGGAGCTACGAGCAGTACTTC	CASSPGLAGGSYEQYF
TRBV7-9	TRBJ1-5	.	.	TGTGCCAGCAGCTTATCTAACTCGGGGCAGCCCCAGCATTTT	CASSLSNSGQPQHF
TRBV27	TRBJ2-3	.	.	TGTGCCAGCAGTTTGGGTTCGGGGAGCACAGATACGCAGTATTTT	CASSLGSGSTDTQYF
TRBV4-1	TRBJ1-5	TRBD1	.	TGCGCCAGCAGCCACTTGGGACAGGGTAAAGGGCAGCCCCAGCATTTT	CASSHLGQGKGQPQHF
TRBV18	TRBJ1-2	TRBD1	.	TGTGCCAGCTCACTCGGGTCCACAGGGGACTATGGCTACACCTTC	CASSLGSTGDYGYTF
TRBV28	TRBJ1-1	TRBD1	.	TGTGCCAGCAGTCAAACCAAGGGACAGGGGGCGGCTGAAGCTTTCTTT	CASSQTKGQGAAEAFF
TRBV19	TRBJ2-2	.	.	TGTGCCAGTAGTCCCGGACTCAAAACCGGGGAGCTGTTTTTT	CASSPGLKTGELFF
TRBV27	TRBJ1-2	TRBD1	.	TGTGCCAGCAGTTTCACAGGGGGCCTCGGCTACACCTTC	CASSFTGGLGYTF
TRBV19	TRBJ2-7	TRBD1	.	TGTGCCAGTAGTATATTGGGACAGGTTTACGAGCAGTACTTC	CASSILGQVYEQYF
TRBV7-9	TRBJ2-3	TRBD2	.	TGTGCCAGCAGCGCCCGGACTAGCCGCACAAATACGCAGTATTTT	CASSARTSRTNTQYF
TRBV7-2	TRBJ2-5	TRBD2	.	TGTGCCAGCAGCTTAGCGTGGGCGACTAGCGGGGAACAAGAGACCCAGTACTTC	CASSLAWATSGEQETQYF
TRBV5-6	TRBJ1-4	TRBD1	.	TGTGCCAGCAGCCCTGACAGGGGGATTAATGAAAAACTGTTTTTT	CASSPDRGINEKLFF
TRBV6-5	TRBJ2-5	.	.	TGTGCCAGCCGCCTAACAGAGACCCAGTACTTC	CASRLTETQYF
TRBV10-3	TRBJ1-4	TRBD1	.	TGTGCCATCAGTGACGGACAGGGCGAAAAACTGTTTTTT	CAISDGQGEKLFF
TRBV25-1	TRBJ2-1	TRBD2	.	TGTGCCAGCAGTGAACCCGGGACTAGCGGGATCGATGAGCAGTTCTTC	CASSEPGTSGIDEQFF
TRBV27	TRBJ1-4	.	.	TGTGCCAGCAGTCCTCTGCCGGGACAACTTGCAACTAATGAAAAACTGTTTTTT	CASSPLPGQLATNEKLFF
TRBV7-6	TRBJ1-2	TRBD1	.	TGTGCCAGCAGCCCACTACCGGGACAGCATGGCTACACCTTC	CASSPLPGQHGYTF
TRBV5-6	TRBJ1-1	TRBD1	.	TGTGCCAGCAGCTTGGGGACAGGGGGCCTTATGAACACTGAAGCTTTCTTT	CASSLGTGGLMNTEAFF
TRBV6-5	TRBJ1-3	TRBD1	.	TGTGCCAGCAGTTCCGACAGGGGGTCTGGAAACACCATATATTTT	CASSSDRGSGNTIYF
TRBV9	TRBJ1-2	TRBD1	.	TGTGCCAGCAGCCCAGGGGGCGGCTATGGCTACACCTTC	CASSPGGGYGYTF